The next 31 T cell receptor beta chains were all read from a single sample in a study of molecular identifiers for immune sequencing clone quantification. Each CDR3 protein gets one entry after TCRdb re-called the PCR reads with MiXCR. The table includes over 600,000 distinct CDR3 sequences, approximately 20% detected once. Material for sequencing was naive CD8+ T cells from blood, with Jurkat cell RNA spiked in. Subset noted: FACS-sorted CD8+CD4-CCR7+CD45RA+ naive T cells. The receptors originated from a human donor in good health. Some libraries in this study had Jurkat cell RNA spiked in.

This clonotype was seen many times. The V and J genes are TRBV4-3 and TRBJ2-3; TRBD1 is a possible D gene (5 bases). The V gene's germline CDR1 is LGHNA and CDR2 YSLEER. Trimming shortened V by 2 bases and J by 1 base, and 16 bases separated the two germline ends. The CDR3 loop spans 17 amino acids. The CDR3 sequence: CASSQNTGPMRTDTQYF. In DNA form, the CDR3 reads TGCGCCAGCAGCCAAAATACAGGACCTATGCGCACAGATACGCAGTATTTT.

Many counts were recorded for this clonotype. V usage is TRBV5-5 and J usage is TRBJ2-3; D could derive from TRBD1 or TRBD2 (5 bases each). V dropped 0 bases and J dropped 2 bases, with 10 bases sitting between them. The CDR3 has 15 amino acids. Germline V gives CDR1 SGHKS, CDR2 YYEKEE (reference sequence). The CDR3 is CASSLGDHLTDTQYF. The CDR3 nucleotides read TGTGCCAGCAGCTTGGGGGACCATCTCACAGATACGCAGTATTTT.

V and J are TRBV12-3 or TRBV12-4 and TRBJ2-2; 7 nucleotides agree with TRBD2. This CDR3 has 17 residues. V lost 2 bases and J lost 5; bases outside the gene matches: 11. CDR3 sequence: CASSLPWGRAKTGELFF. CDR3 nucleotides: TGTGCCAGCAGTTTACCCTGGGGGAGGGCTAAAACCGGGGAGCTGTTTTTT.

The chain links TRBV7-6 to TRBJ2-7, with 10 bases fitting TRBD1. CDR1 SGHVS and CDR2 FNYEAQ come from the germline V gene. V lost 5 bases and J lost 0; bases outside the gene matches: 10. The CDR3 is 17 residues long. The CDR3 spells CASSPLPGTGDSYEQYF. The CDR3 DNA reads TGTGCCAGCAGCCCGCTACCCGGGACAGGGGACTCCTACGAGCAGTACTTC.

The chain uses TRBV12-3 or TRBV12-4 and TRBJ1-2; D is uncertain. The CDR3 has 15 amino acids. V lost 4 bases to trimming and J lost 6 bases, with 18 bases between them. This CDR3 is CASSSQTEVFNGYTF. The CDR3 DNA reads TGTGCCAGCAGTTCCCAAACAGAGGTATTCAATGGCTACACCTTC.

A note on this clonotype: A much larger clonotype is one base distant, so this may be a read error. V is TRBV13 and J is TRBJ2-3; 7 bases fit TRBD1. The CDR3 runs to 15 residues. Germline V gene lookup returns CDR1 PRHDT and CDR2 FYEKMQ (reference sequence). The CDR3 sequence is CVSSSGTAQADTQYF. The CDR3 bases are TGTGTCAGCAGCTCGGGGACAGCGCAGGCAGATACGCAGTATTTT.

This clonotype was detected ten times or more. The chain employs TRBV6-6 and TRBJ2-5; tentative D call: TRBD1 (7 bases). V shed 2 bases and J shed 0 bases, with 13 bases lying between them. CDR1 and CDR2 (germline): MNHNY, SVGAGI (reference sequence). The CDR3 sequence is 16 residues long. The CDR3 sequence: CASSYMAGGYQETQYF. The CDR3 DNA reads as TGTGCCAGCAGTTACATGGCAGGGGGGTACCAAGAGACCCAGTACTTC.

Concerning this clonotype: The junction does not match germline at one end; this may be a read error. The chain has TRBV6-2 or TRBV6-3 and TRBJ2-2; 8 bases map to TRBD1. Germline CDR1 is MNHEY and CDR2 is SVGEGT. The CDR3 is made up of 22 amino acids. The CDR3 loop is CASSYSISDRVWQFMNTGELVF. Here the CDR3 DNA reads TGTGCCAGCAGTTACTCGATCTCGGACAGGGTCTGGCAATTTATGAACACCGGGGAGCTGGTTTTT.

This clonotype came up many times. The rearrangement uses TRBV13 and TRBJ1-5; the D gene is possibly TRBD1 (5 bases). CDR1 and CDR2 from the germline V gene are PRHDT and FYEKMQ (reference sequence). V dropped 5 bases and J dropped 5 bases, with 10 bases sitting between them. This CDR3 is built from 13 residues. The CDR3 region is CASSGGGHQPQHF. CDR3 sequence (DNA): TGTGCCAGCAGCGGGGGTGGGCATCAGCCCCAGCATTTT.

This chain joins TRBV3-2 and TRBJ2-3; the table calls TRBD2, which could not be checked here. TRBV3-2 is a pseudogene. CDR3 length: 18 amino acids. The CDR3 region has the DNA TGTGCCAGCAGCCCAAACCCGACTAGCGGGGGGGCAACAGATACGCAGTATTTT. It is translated as CASSPNPTSGGATDTQYF.

The table lists this clonotype with many counts. V usage is TRBV12-3 or TRBV12-4 and J usage is TRBJ1-1; no clear D. This CDR3 contains 13 residues. The germline V and J ends were trimmed by 2 bases and 4 bases, with 8 bases remaining between them. The CDR3 DNA reads TGTGCCAGCAGTTTAACAGCTAGCACTGAAGCTTTCTTT. Its translation: CASSLTASTEAFF.

There are many counts of this clonotype. In DNA, the CDR3 is TGTGCCAGCAGCTTCCAGGGGGCTAACGCCGGGGAGCTGTTTTTT. It codes for CASSFQGANAGELFF. The rearrangement links TRBV7-9 to TRBJ2-2, with 8 bases lining up with TRBD1. V was clipped by 3 bases and J by 6 bases; unmatched bases: 6. Germline loops: CDR1 SEHNR, CDR2 FQNEAQ (reference sequence). CDR3 length equals 15 residues.

This clonotype was seen at least ten times. This sequence joins TRBV28 and TRBJ2-3, with 9 bases fitting TRBD2. This CDR3 has 17 residues. V was clipped by 1 base and J by 0 bases; unmatched bases: 5. CDR1 and CDR2 (germline): MDHEN, SYDVKM. CDR3 nucleotide sequence: TGTGCCAGCAGTTTATACCCGACTAGCGGAAGCACAGATACGCAGTATTTT. It codes for CASSLYPTSGSTDTQYF.

There are a few counts of this clonotype. The chain employs TRBV7-3 and TRBJ2-1; 9 nucleotides line up with TRBD2. Trimming took 2 bases from V and 15 from J; bases not matched to a gene: 8. CDR1 is SGHTA, CDR2 FQGTGA, per germline. The CDR3 sequence is 13 residues long. The chain's CDR3 is CASSLYVAGELFF. The CDR3 nucleotides are TGTGCCAGCAGCTTATACGTAGCGGGAGAGTTGTTCTTC.

This clonotype was seen repeatedly, ten times or more. The V gene is TRBV14, the J gene TRBJ2-2, with TRBD2 matching 7 bases. CDR1 and CDR2 (germline): SGHDN, FVKESK. V shed 1 base, J shed 5 bases, and the junction held 4 bases outside the gene matches. The CDR3 is 15 residues long. The CDR3 here is CASSQGLAGTGELFF. For the CDR3, the DNA is TGTGCCAGCAGCCAAGGACTAGCAGGAACCGGGGAGCTGTTTTTT.

The chain joins TRBV2 to TRBJ2-5, with D maybe TRBD2 (6 bases). V lost 0 bases and J lost 2, with 19 bases in between. Germline CDR1 SNHLY, CDR2 FYNNEI. This CDR3 comprises 18 residues. The CDR3 reads CASSEAGGREVEQETQYF. DNA of the CDR3: TGTGCCAGCAGTGAAGCGGGAGGCAGGGAAGTGGAGCAAGAGACCCAGTACTTC.

This clonotype has a count of ten or more. The rearrangement links TRBV12-3 or TRBV12-4 to TRBJ2-3, with D perhaps matching TRBD2 (5 bases). The CDR3 totals 15 residues. Trimming removed 0 bases at V and 1 base at J, with 8 bases between. CDR3 DNA sequence: TGTGCCAGCAGTTTAGCAGCGGCTCGCACAGATACGCAGTATTTT. Protein sequence: CASSLAAARTDTQYF.

At least ten counts were recorded for this clonotype. This chain connects TRBV5-4 to TRBJ1-2; 8 positions agree with TRBD1. Losses at the gene ends were 0 bases for V and 7 bases for J; bases not matched to a gene: 8. Germline V lookup: CDR1 SGHNT, CDR2 YYREEE (reference sequence). The CDR3 has 15 amino acids. CDR3 DNA: TGTGCCAGCAGCTTGGCCCGGACAGGGAGTTCTGGCTACACCTTC. The encoded protein is CASSLARTGSSGYTF.

This clonotype came up many times. The V gene is TRBV6-6, the J gene TRBJ2-3; 8 bases line up with TRBD2. Trimming took 6 bases from V and 1 from J; bases not matched to a gene: 12. The CDR3 extends over 17 amino acids. Germline CDR1 is MNHNY and CDR2 is SVGAGI (reference sequence). This CDR3 reads CASSWLAGGPRTDTQYF. The CDR3 bases are TGTGCCAGCAGCTGGCTAGCGGGCGGTCCTCGCACAGATACGCAGTATTTT.

This clonotype appeared many times. V is TRBV27 and J is TRBJ2-7; TRBD1 agrees at 7 bases. The germline CDR1 and CDR2 sequences are MNHEY and SMNVEV (reference sequence). This CDR3 is built from 14 residues. The V and J ends lost 4 bases and 0 bases, in that order; junction bases with no gene match: 3. The CDR3 protein is CASSWGQSSYEQYF. In nucleotides, the CDR3 is TGTGCCAGCAGTTGGGGACAGAGCTCCTACGAGCAGTACTTC.

This clonotype showed up many times. V gene TRBV6-2 or TRBV6-3 combines with J gene TRBJ1-5; perhaps TRBD1 as D (5 bases). Germline CDR1 MNHEY, CDR2 SVGEGT. This CDR3 region has 14 residues. V lost 6 bases and J lost 2, with 11 bases in between. In DNA, the CDR3 is TGTGCCAGCAGCTCGGGGGTGCGCAATCAGCCCCAGCATTTT. It is translated as CASSSGVRNQPQHF.

The genes are TRBV4-3 and TRBJ2-1; 10 bases align to TRBD2. Germline loops: CDR1 LGHNA, CDR2 YSLEER. This CDR3 region has 17 residues. The J segment lost 8 bases and the V segment lost 3 bases, leaving 13 bases of the junction unmatched. The CDR3 nucleotides are TGCGCCAGCAGCCAGCACCGGACCGGGACTAGCGCCTATGAGCAGTTCTTC. Residues: CASSQHRTGTSAYEQFF.

Ten or more counts support this clonotype. The chain joins TRBV19 to TRBJ1-4, with 8 bases matching TRBD1. The CDR3 is 13 residues long. Germline CDR1 is LNHDA and CDR2 is SQIVND (reference sequence). V shed 6 bases and J 7 bases; nucleotides not matched to a gene: 4. CDR3 in DNA: TGTGCCAGTAGGACAGGGGCGCTTGAAAAACTGTTTTTT. Amino acids: CASRTGALEKLFF.

The chain employs TRBV13 and TRBJ1-1; 7 bases align to TRBD1. Germline values: CDR1 PRHDT, CDR2 FYEKMQ (reference sequence). The V and J ends lost 2 bases and 3 bases, in that order; junction bases with no gene match: 9. CDR3 length: 16 residues. The CDR3 DNA reads TGTGCCAGCAGCTTACCGCTGACAGGGCCGGACACTGAAGCTTTCTTT. It translates to CASSLPLTGPDTEAFF.

This clonotype was observed at least ten times. The CDR3 protein is CASSQGTDQETQYF. CDR3 DNA: TGTGCCAGCAGCCAAGGGACAGACCAAGAGACCCAGTACTTC. The chain links TRBV7-9 to TRBJ2-5; TRBD1 agrees at 7 bases. The CDR3 covers 14 residues. Germline V gene lookup returns CDR1 SEHNR and CDR2 FQNEAQ (reference sequence). Trimming at V came to 5 bases and at J to 0 bases, leaving 3 bases not matched to a gene.

In regard to this clonotype: At one of its ends the junction is not consistent with the germline gene, which may arise from a read error. V usage is TRBV11-2 and J usage is TRBJ2-7; possible D gene TRBD1, 6 bases. This CDR3 has 17 residues. Per germline, CDR1 SGHAT and CDR2 FQNNGV. CDR3 DNA sequence: TGCGCCAGCAGCTTAGTGGGTTGGGGGCCCAGCTCCTACGAGCAGTACTTC. Its translation: CASSLVGWGPSSYEQYF.

This clonotype was picked up many times. The chain recombines TRBV12-3 or TRBV12-4 with TRBJ1-5, with 7 positions matching TRBD1. This CDR3 contains 14 residues. The V and J ends lost 6 bases and 3 bases, in that order; junction bases with no gene match: 5. The CDR3 sequence: CASRRDSSNQPQHF. The CDR3 DNA reads as TGTGCCAGCAGGCGGGACAGCTCCAATCAGCCCCAGCATTTT.

This clonotype appeared many times. The gene calls are TRBV14 and TRBJ2-7; D uncertain. CDR1 is SGHDN and CDR2 is FVKESK in the germline V gene. Trimming took off 5 bases at V and 5 bases at J, with 13 bases between the two ends. This CDR3 has 13 residues. In DNA form, the CDR3 reads TGTGCCAGCAGCGTGGGCCTGTTGAACGAGCAGTACTTC. It is translated as CASSVGLLNEQYF.

This clonotype was seen a handful of times. The rearrangement links TRBV7-6 to TRBJ2-1; 8 bases map to TRBD1. The ends lost 4 bases at V and 7 bases at J; junction bases unmatched: 9. Per germline, CDR1 SGHVS and CDR2 FNYEAQ. CDR3 length equals 15 residues. CDR3 in DNA: TGTGCCAGCAGCTCACATAGGGACAGGCGGAATGAGCAGTTCTTC. Its protein is CASSSHRDRRNEQFF.

This clonotype came up a few times. The chain combines TRBV11-2 with TRBJ1-1; D unclear. The length of the CDR3 is 15 residues. Germline CDR1 reads SGHAT; CDR2 reads FQNNGV. The V end lost 2 bases, the J end lost 5 bases, and 15 bases lay between the germline ends. The CDR3 here is CASSLPHLRGTEAFF. CDR3 DNA: TGTGCCAGCAGCTTACCACACCTCCGGGGAACTGAAGCTTTCTTT.

V usage is TRBV21-1 and J usage is TRBJ2-5; TRBD1 is the table's D call and was not checked against the DNA. TRBV21-1 is described as a pseudogene. The CDR3 spans 12 residues. The CDR3 DNA reads as TGTGCCAGGGGACAGCCAGAGTGGGCCCAGTACTTC. Translating it yields CARGQPEWAQYF.